This is a list of T cell receptor beta chains from one sample in a study of T cell responses to AZD1222 COVID-19 vaccine. Assay used: immunoSEQ multiplex PCR; TCRdb lists only in-frame clones, some missing. The sample lists around 140,000 clones, 93% seen once, with under 6.5% in the top ten. The sequences come from peripheral blood, collected on day 0 of AZD1222 vaccination. The source of these receptors is an adult in good health. CDR3s include the opening cysteine and the closing phenylalanine or tryptophan. The D gene is left open where the match is weak. Part of the rows lack a size; the others show once, few, many or a class for expanded clones.

clone_size d_call j_call v_call cdr3_nt cdr3_aa
NA NA TRBJ2-7 TRBV5-1 TGCGCCAGCAGCGATAGGTACGAGCAGTACTTC CASSDRYEQYF
NA TRBD2 TRBJ2-3 TRBV9 TGTGCCAGCAGCGTAGGGGCGGGAGGGGCAGATACGCAGTATTTT CASSVGAGGADTQYF
NA NA TRBJ1-5 TRBV28 TGTGCCAGCAGTTACGATAGCAATCAGCCCCAGCATTTT CASSYDSNQPQHF
once TRBD1 TRBJ1-2 TRBV27 TGTGCCAGCAGTCGCGACAGGGGGCAGGGTGGCTACACCTTC CASSRDRGQGGYTF
NA TRBD1 TRBJ1-3 TRBV30 TGTGCCTGGACCGGGACAGGGTCTGGAAACACCATATATTTT CAWTGTGSGNTIYF
NA TRBD2 TRBJ2-5 TRBV7-9 TGTGCCAGCAGCCGGACTAGCGGGATGTGGGAGACCCAGTACTTC CASSRTSGMWETQYF
NA NA TRBJ2-7 TRBV7-9 TGTGCCAGCAGCTCGACGGACGAGCAGTACTTC CASSSTDEQYF
NA TRBD1 TRBJ1-4 TRBV18 TGTGCCAGCTCACCACTGATCGGGACAGGGAATGAAAAACTGTTTTTT CASSPLIGTGNEKLFF
NA NA TRBJ1-2 TRBV20-1 TGCAGTGGCCCGGGCTACACCTTC CSGPGYTF
NA NA TRBJ1-1 TRBV4-1 TGCGCCAGCAGTCAAGTGACAGGGAACACTGAAGCTTTCTTT CASSQVTGNTEAFF
NA TRBD1 TRBJ2-4 TRBV3-1/TRBV3-2 TGTGCCAGCAGCCATGGACAGGGACTTCAGTACTTC CASSHGQGLQYF
few TRBD2 TRBJ2-1 TRBV19 TGTGCCAGTAGTCGACTAGCGATGTCCTACAATGAGCAGTTCTTC CASSRLAMSYNEQFF
NA TRBD1 TRBJ2-7 TRBV27 TGTGCCAGCAGTTTATCGGGGACAGGGGCCTACGAGCAGTACTTC CASSLSGTGAYEQYF
NA NA TRBJ1-2 TRBV20-1 TGCAGTGCCATATTTCCGGGGGGCTACACCTTC CSAIFPGGYTF
NA NA TRBJ2-1 TRBV7-9 TGTGCCAGCATTTTTGGGCTAGCTTCGTACAATGAGCAGTTCTTC CASIFGLASYNEQFF
NA TRBD1 TRBJ2-1 TRBV11-3 TGTGCCAGCAGCCGACGACAGGGCGACAATGAGCAGTTCTTC CASSRRQGDNEQFF
once TRBD1 TRBJ1-6 TRBV11-1 TGTGCCAGCAGCCGGGACAGGAATTCACCCCTCCACTTT CASSRDRNSPLHF
NA NA TRBJ2-1 TRBV5-1 TGCGCCAGCAGCCCCAGACACCCCCCCGAGCAGTTCTTC CASSPRHPPEQFF
NA NA TRBJ1-5 TRBV6-5 TGTGCCAGCACCTCATGGGATCAGCCCCAGCATTTT CASTSWDQPQHF
NA NA TRBJ2-3 TRBV30 TGTGCCTGGGTGAAATTCGGGAGCTCTGATACGCAGTATTTT CAWVKFGSSDTQYF
NA NA TRBJ1-5 TRBV4-1 TGCGCCAGCAGCCGTCTGCTGGGGCCCGGAAGCAATCAGCCCCAGCATTTT CASSRLLGPGSNQPQHF
NA NA TRBJ1-4 TRBV4-1 TGCGCCAGCAGCCAAGCTCGGACCTCTAATGAAAAACTGTTTTTT CASSQARTSNEKLFF
once NA TRBJ2-7 TRBV28 TGTGCCAGCAGTTACAGTTGGAGCTCCTACGAGCAGTACTTC CASSYSWSSYEQYF
NA TRBD1 TRBJ2-5 TRBV6-5 TGTGCCAGCAGTTACTCAGGGGGCAGGGAAGAGACCCAGTACTTC CASSYSGGREETQYF
NA NA TRBJ1-3 TRBV7-9 TGTGCCAGCAGCTTTGGGGGTACCTCTGGAAACACCATATATTTT CASSFGGTSGNTIYF
NA NA TRBJ2-5 TRBV3-1/TRBV3-2 TGTGCCAGCAGCCAAGTAGGGGTAGGGACCCAGTACTTC CASSQVGVGTQYF
NA NA TRBJ1-5 TRBV19 TGTGCCAGTAGTATTAAGGGAAGCAATCAGCCCCAGCATTTT CASSIKGSNQPQHF
NA NA TRBJ2-2 TRBV3-1/TRBV3-2 TGTGCCAGCAGCCAAGTTGGCGGCACCGGGGAGCTGTTTTTT CASSQVGGTGELFF
NA NA TRBJ1-2 TRBV4-1 TGCGCCAGCAGCCAAGAGAGGGTCTATGGCTATGGCTACACCTTC CASSQERVYGYGYTF
NA NA TRBJ1-1 TRBV7-8 TGTGCCAGCAGCTTATCAAGACCGGACACTGAAGCTTTCTTT CASSLSRPDTEAFF
NA NA TRBJ1-4 TRBV30 TGTGCCTGGAGTGAAGACGGTTCAACTAATGAAAAACTGTTTTTT CAWSEDGSTNEKLFF
NA TRBD1 TRBJ1-1 TRBV6-5 TGTGCCAGCAGTTACACCGGGACAGGGAAGACTGAAGCTTTCTTT CASSYTGTGKTEAFF
NA NA TRBJ1-5 TRBV6-1 TGTGCCAGCAGTGAAGGATGGGGTTGGGACAATCAGCCCCAGCATTTT CASSEGWGWDNQPQHF
NA TRBD2 TRBJ2-1 TRBV5-1 TGCGCCAGCAGCTGGGAGCGGGAGACCTACAATGAGCAGTTCTTC CASSWERETYNEQFF
NA NA TRBJ1-1 TRBV29-1 TGCAGCGTTGTAATAGGGGGTGTCGGCGTGGCTTTCTTT CSVVIGGVGVAFF
NA NA TRBJ2-1 TRBV10-3 TGTGCCATCAGTGACATAGAGGGACGGGCCTACAATGAGCAGTTCTTC CAISDIEGRAYNEQFF
NA NA TRBJ1-5 TRBV6-5 TGTGCCAGCATTATGGATGGCAATCAGCCCCAGCATTTT CASIMDGNQPQHF
NA NA TRBJ1-1 TRBV20-1 TGCAGTGCTAGTGAAGGGGATGTCTACACTGAAGCTTTCTTT CSASEGDVYTEAFF
NA TRBD2 TRBJ2-1 TRBV7-2 TGTGCCAGCAGCACCCGACTAGCGGGAGGCAATAGGAATGAGCAGTTCTTC CASSTRLAGGNRNEQFF
NA NA TRBJ2-1 TRBV10-2 TGCGCCAGCAGTGAAAGGGGAGGATTGAGCTCCTACAATGAGCAGTTCTTC CASSERGGLSSYNEQFF
NA NA TRBJ1-6 TRBV30 TGTGCCTGGAGCGATAATTCACCCCTCCACTTT CAWSDNSPLHF